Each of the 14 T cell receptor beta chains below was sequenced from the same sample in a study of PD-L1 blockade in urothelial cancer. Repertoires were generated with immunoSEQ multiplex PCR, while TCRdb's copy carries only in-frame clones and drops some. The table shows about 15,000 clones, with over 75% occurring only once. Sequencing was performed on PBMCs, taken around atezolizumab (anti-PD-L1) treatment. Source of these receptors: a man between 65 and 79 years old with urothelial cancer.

DNA of the CDR3: TGCGCCAGCAGCATTTCCCCCTCCCCGTCGACCCAGTACTTC. Protein sequence: CASSISPSPSTQYF. This chain links TRBV5-1 with TRBJ2-5; D is unclear. The ends were cut back, 4 bases at V and 7 bases at J, with 17 bases in the middle. The CDR3 spans 14 residues. The V gene's germline CDR1 is SGHRS and CDR2 YFSETQ.

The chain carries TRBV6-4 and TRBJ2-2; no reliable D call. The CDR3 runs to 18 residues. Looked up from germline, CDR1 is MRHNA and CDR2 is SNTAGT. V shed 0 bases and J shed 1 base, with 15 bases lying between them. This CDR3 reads CASSDSIFTLKNTGELFF. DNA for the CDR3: TGTGCCAGCAGTGACTCGATATTCACATTAAAGAACACCGGGGAGCTGTTTTTT.

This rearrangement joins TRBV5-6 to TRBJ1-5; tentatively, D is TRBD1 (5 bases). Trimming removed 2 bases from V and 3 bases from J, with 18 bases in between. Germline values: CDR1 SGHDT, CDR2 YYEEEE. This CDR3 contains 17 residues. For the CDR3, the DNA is TGTGCCAGCAGCTTTCGTAGGGAGCGGGGGTACAATCAGCCCCAGCATTTT. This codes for CASSFRRERGYNQPQHF.

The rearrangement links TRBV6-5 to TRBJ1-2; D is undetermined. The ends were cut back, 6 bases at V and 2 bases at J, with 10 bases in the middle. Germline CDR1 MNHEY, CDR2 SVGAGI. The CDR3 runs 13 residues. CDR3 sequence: CASSPERNYGYTF. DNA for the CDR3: TGTGCCAGCAGCCCCGAGAGGAACTATGGCTACACCTTC.

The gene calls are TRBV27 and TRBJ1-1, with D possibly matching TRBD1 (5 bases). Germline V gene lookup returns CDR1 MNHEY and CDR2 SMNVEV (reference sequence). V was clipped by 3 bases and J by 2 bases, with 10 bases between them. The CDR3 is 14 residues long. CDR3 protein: CASSFLQGNTEAFF. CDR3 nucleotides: TGTGCCAGCAGTTTTCTCCAGGGTAACACTGAAGCTTTCTTT.

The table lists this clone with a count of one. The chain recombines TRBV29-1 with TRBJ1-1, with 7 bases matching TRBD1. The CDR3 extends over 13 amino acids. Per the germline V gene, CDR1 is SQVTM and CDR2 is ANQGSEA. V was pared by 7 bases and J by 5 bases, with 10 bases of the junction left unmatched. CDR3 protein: CSGGDSGATEAFF. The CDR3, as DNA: TGCAGCGGGGGGGACAGCGGCGCGACTGAAGCTTTCTTT. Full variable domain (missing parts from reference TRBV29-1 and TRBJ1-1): SAVISQKPSRDICQRGTSLTIQCQVDSQVTMMFWYRQQPGQSLTLIATANQGSEATYESGFVIDKFPISRPNLTFSTLTVSNMSPEDSSIYLCSGGDSGATEAFFGQGTRLTVV.

CDR3 bases: TGTGCCAGCAGCCAAGGAAGGGGATCTCAGCCCCAGCATTTT. It is translated as CASSQGRGSQPQHF. The chain is built from TRBV14 and TRBJ1-5; D perhaps matches TRBD1 (5 bases). CDR1 and CDR2 (germline): SGHDN, FVKESK. V was shortened by 1 base and J by 6 bases, with 10 bases between the two germline ends. The CDR3 has 14 amino acids.

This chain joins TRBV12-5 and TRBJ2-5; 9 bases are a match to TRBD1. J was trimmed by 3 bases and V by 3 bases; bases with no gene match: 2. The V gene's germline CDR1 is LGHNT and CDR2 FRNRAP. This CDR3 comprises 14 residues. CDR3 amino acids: CASGFGQGKETQYF. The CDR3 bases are TGTGCTAGTGGTTTTGGACAGGGGAAAGAGACCCAGTACTTC. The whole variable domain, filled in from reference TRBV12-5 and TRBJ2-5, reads DARVTQTPRHKVTEMGQEVTMRCQPILGHNTVFWYRQTMMQGLELLAYFRNRAPLDDSGMPKDRFSAEMPDATLATLKIQPSEPRDSAVYFCASGFGQGKETQYFGPGTRLLVL.

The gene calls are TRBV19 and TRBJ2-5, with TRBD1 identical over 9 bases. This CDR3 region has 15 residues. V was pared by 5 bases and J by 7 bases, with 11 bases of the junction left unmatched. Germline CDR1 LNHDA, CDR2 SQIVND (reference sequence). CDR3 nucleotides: TGTGCCAGTAGTTTCGGACAGGGGCGCAGGGGGACCCAGTACTTC. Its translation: CASSFGQGRRGTQYF.

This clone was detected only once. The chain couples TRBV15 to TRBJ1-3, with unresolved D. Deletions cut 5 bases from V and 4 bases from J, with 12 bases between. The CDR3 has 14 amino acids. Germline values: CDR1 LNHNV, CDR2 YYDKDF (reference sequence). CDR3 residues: CATSPSLAGNTIYF. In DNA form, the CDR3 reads TGTGCCACCAGCCCATCCCTGGCCGGAAACACCATATATTTT.

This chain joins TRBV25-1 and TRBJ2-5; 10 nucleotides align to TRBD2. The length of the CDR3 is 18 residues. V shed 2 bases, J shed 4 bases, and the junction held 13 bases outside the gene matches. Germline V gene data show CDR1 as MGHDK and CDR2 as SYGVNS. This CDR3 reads CASSEGPSGGRGRETQYF. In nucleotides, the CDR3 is TGTGCCAGCAGTGAAGGGCCTAGCGGGGGCCGGGGGAGAGAGACCCAGTACTTC.

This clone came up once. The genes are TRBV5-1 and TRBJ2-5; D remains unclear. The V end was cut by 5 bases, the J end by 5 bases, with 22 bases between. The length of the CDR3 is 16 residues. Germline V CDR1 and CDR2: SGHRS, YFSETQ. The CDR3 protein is CASSSGSLGRRETQYF. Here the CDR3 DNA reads TGCGCCAGCAGTTCCGGGTCCCTAGGAAGACGGGAGACCCAGTACTTC.

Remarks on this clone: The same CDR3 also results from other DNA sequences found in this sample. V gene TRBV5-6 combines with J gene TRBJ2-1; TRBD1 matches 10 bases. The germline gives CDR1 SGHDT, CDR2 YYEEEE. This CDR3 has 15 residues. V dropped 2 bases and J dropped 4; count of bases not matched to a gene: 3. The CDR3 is CASSFGTGAYNEQFF. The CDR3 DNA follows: TGTGCCAGCAGCTTCGGGACAGGGGCATACAATGAGCAGTTCTTC.

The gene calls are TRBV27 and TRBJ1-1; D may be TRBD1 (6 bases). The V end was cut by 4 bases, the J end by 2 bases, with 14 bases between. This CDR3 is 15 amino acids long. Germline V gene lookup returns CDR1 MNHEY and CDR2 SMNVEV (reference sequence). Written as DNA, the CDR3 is TGTGCCAGCAGTTCGCCCTGGACAGCCAACACTGAAGCTTTCTTT. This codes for CASSSPWTANTEAFF.